This entry lists 22 T cell receptor beta chains sequenced from one sample in a study of radiation and T cells in renal cell carcinoma. Time point in this sample: baseline pretreatment blood. Treatment of the sample: 15 Gy SBRT to primary tumor, nephrectomy 4 weeks later. Here immunoSEQ multiplex PCR was the method, and the copy in TCRdb shows in-frame clones only, minus some. In the table there are under 65,000 clones, roughly 79% of which are singletons. The starting material was blood, obtained from a patient whose treatment included radiotherapy and nephrectomy. Receptor source: a man between 60 and 75 years old with renal cell carcinoma.

The chain links TRBV7-3 to TRBJ2-1, with 10 positions matching TRBD2. Germline assignment: CDR1 SGHTA and CDR2 FQGTGA. Trimming cost V 3 bases and J 4 bases; bases outside gene matches: 3. CDR3 length: 15 amino acids. CDR3 sequence (DNA): TGTGCCAGCAGCTTGATAGCGGGAGGTTACAATGAGCAGTTCTTC. Translation: CASSLIAGGYNEQFF.

This clone was observed a few times. This chain joins TRBV7-2 and TRBJ1-1, with 7 positions matching TRBD1. Germline CDR1 SGHTA, CDR2 FQGNSA. This CDR3 is built from 14 residues. With V trimmed by 0 bases and J by 6 bases, 4 bases remained unmatched. The CDR3 is CASSLAGGFPEAFF. The CDR3 DNA reads as TGTGCCAGCAGCTTAGCAGGGGGCTTCCCTGAAGCTTTCTTT.

CDR3 sequence: CASSPGAPGGNTIYF. The CDR3 region has the DNA TGTGCCAGCAGCCCAGGTGCCCCGGGAGGAAACACCATATATTTT. The chain uses TRBV6-5 and TRBJ1-3; D is undetermined. Germline lookup yields CDR1 MNHEY and CDR2 SVGAGI. The V and J ends lost 6 bases and 4 bases respectively, with 16 bases between them. The CDR3 totals 15 residues.

With respect to this clone: At one end, the junction sequence differs from germline, possibly due to a read error. The rearrangement joins TRBV19 to TRBJ2-6, with 9 nucleotides matching TRBD1. The CDR3 is made up of 17 amino acids. The germline V gene encodes CDR1 LNHDA and CDR2 SQIVND (reference sequence). CDR3 DNA sequence: TGTGCCAGTAGTTGGGACAGGGTTCCTTCTGGTGCCAACGTCCTGACTTTC. Translated, it gives CASSWDRVPSGANVLTF.

The V and J genes are TRBV9 and TRBJ1-5, with D possibly TRBD1 on 6 matching bases. Trimming cost V 3 bases and J 0 bases, with 10 bases left between them. Germline CDR1 is SGDLS and CDR2 is YYNGEE. CDR3 length: 15 residues. CDR3 sequence (DNA): TGTGCCAGCAGCGCCGGACAGCATAGCAATCAGCCCCAGCATTTT. Translating gives CASSAGQHSNQPQHF.

This clone was counted once. This chain uses TRBV30 with TRBJ1-6; 9 nucleotides match TRBD1. This CDR3 has 14 residues. Germline-derived CDR1 and CDR2 are GTSNPN and SVGIG (reference sequence). The trim removed 4 bases at V and 10 bases at J, leaving 8 bases unmatched. DNA for the CDR3: TGTGCCTGGACCGGACAGGGGATTGGATCACCCCTCCACTTT. Its translation is CAWTGQGIGSPLHF.

The genes are TRBV10-3 and TRBJ1-4; the match to TRBD1 covers 10 bases. The CDR3 has 15 amino acids. Looked up from germline, CDR1 is ENHRY and CDR2 is SYGVKD. The V gene end was trimmed by 2 bases and the J gene end by 5 bases; junction bases not matched to a gene: 2. CDR3 DNA sequence: TGTGCCATCAGTGAGGCGGGACAGGGGAATGAAAAACTGTTTTTT. Its translation: CAISEAGQGNEKLFF.

A word on this clone: In the same sample, other DNA sequences code for this CDR3. The V call is TRBV6-1, the J call TRBJ2-7, with 8 bases matching TRBD1. Germline lookup yields CDR1 MNHNS and CDR2 SASEGT. Trimming cost V 3 bases and J 4 bases; bases outside gene matches: 2. The CDR3 runs to 13 residues. CDR3 region: CASSDQGAYEQYV. The CDR3 DNA sequence: TGTGCCAGCAGTGACCAGGGGGCTTACGAGCAGTACGTC.

CDR3 residues: CAWNGQASGSLTGELFF. CDR3 DNA: TGTGCCTGGAACGGACAGGCTAGCGGGAGCTTGACCGGGGAGCTGTTTTTT. The genes are TRBV30 and TRBJ2-2; 10 bases line up with TRBD2. CDR3 size: 17 residues. V shed 4 bases and J 5 bases; nucleotides not matched to a gene: 13. CDR1 is GTSNPN, CDR2 SVGIG, per germline (reference sequence).

The chain couples TRBV5-1 to TRBJ2-7; D may be TRBD1 or TRBD2 (6 bases each). With 0 bases removed from V and 0 bases from J, the gap between germline ends came to 13 bases. In germline, CDR1 is SGHRS, CDR2 YFSETQ. The CDR3 is 16 residues long. The CDR3 region is CASSLADGGRSYEQYF. CDR3 DNA: TGCGCCAGCAGCTTGGCAGACGGGGGCCGCTCCTACGAGCAGTACTTC.

This chain joins TRBV11-2 and TRBJ2-7, with a tentative D call TRBD1 (5 bases). The CDR3 has 18 residues. Trimming stripped 0 bases from V and 1 base from J, with 19 bases between. Germline V lookup: CDR1 SGHAT, CDR2 FQNNGV. The CDR3 region is CASSLDGRVGPKSYEQYF. The DNA for the CDR3 is TGTGCCAGCAGCTTAGATGGCAGGGTGGGCCCAAAATCCTACGAGCAGTACTTC.

V and J are TRBV7-2 and TRBJ2-5; the D gene is possibly TRBD1 (7 bases). From germline, CDR1 is SGHTA and CDR2 FQGNSA. This CDR3 is built from 14 residues. V lost 5 bases to trimming and J lost 5 bases, with 15 bases between them. The CDR3 reads CASSADRAGETQYF. The CDR3 nucleotides read TGTGCCAGCAGCGCAGACAGGGCGGGGGAGACCCAGTACTTC. Using reference TRBV7-2 and TRBJ2-5 for the parts outside the CDR3, the full variable domain is GAGVSQSPSNKVTEKGKDVELRCDPISGHTALYWYRQSLGQGLEFLIYFQGNSAPDKSGLPSDRFSAERTGGSVSTLTIQRTQQEDSAVYLCASSADRAGETQYFGPGTRLLVL.

The chain has TRBV2 and TRBJ2-2; a possible D gene is TRBD1 (7 bases). In germline, CDR1 is SNHLY, CDR2 FYNNEI. The CDR3 runs 15 residues. The V end was cut by 6 bases, the J end by 5 bases, with 16 bases between. The CDR3 here is CASRDRQGGTGELFF. CDR3 coding DNA: TGTGCCAGCAGGGATAGACAGGGAGGAACCGGGGAGCTGTTTTTT.

This clone was picked up one time. The V and J genes are TRBV5-4 and TRBJ1-4, with TRBD1 identical over 10 bases. Germline CDR1 reads SGHNT; CDR2 reads YYREEE (reference sequence). The CDR3 has 14 residues. V gave up 4 bases and J gave up 8 bases; unmatched junction bases: 5. The CDR3 is CASSPGTGAEKLFF. The CDR3 nucleotides read TGTGCCAGCAGCCCCGGGACAGGGGCCGAAAAACTGTTTTTT.

On this clone: Sequence at one end of the junction differs from germline and may be a read error. J is TRBJ2-1 and V is TRBV11-3, with a weak D call TRBD2 (7 bases). This CDR3 has 15 residues. Germline CDR1 is SGHNT and CDR2 is YENEEA. The CDR3 bases are TGTGCCAGCAACTTATTTTGGGGAGGGGGTAATGAGCAGTTCTTC. This translates into CASNLFWGGGNEQFF.

The chain is built from TRBV5-1 and TRBJ2-1; 9 positions agree with TRBD2. After removal of 1 base from V and 4 bases from J, the junction contained 15 bases not matched to a gene. Germline CDR1 is SGHRS and CDR2 is YFSETQ. The CDR3 runs 19 residues. CDR3 in amino acids: CASSLTGLAGDPPYNEQFF. The CDR3 DNA reads as TGCGCCAGCAGCTTGACTGGTTTAGCGGGGGACCCCCCGTACAATGAGCAGTTCTTC.

The chain links TRBV27 to TRBJ1-3; 9 nucleotides match TRBD1. Germline values: CDR1 MNHEY, CDR2 SMNVEV (reference sequence). The V and J ends lost 1 base and 7 bases, in that order; junction bases with no gene match: 2. The CDR3 contains 14 residues. DNA of the CDR3: TGTGCCAGCAGTTTATTGGGGACAGGGAACACCATATATTTT. It yields the protein CASSLLGTGNTIYF.

This chain links TRBV5-4 with TRBJ2-3; D remains unclear. Per germline, CDR1 SGHNT and CDR2 YYREEE (reference sequence). The CDR3 length is 14 residues. Between the trimmed V and J ends, which lost 0 bases and 9 bases, there was a span of 14 bases. DNA for the CDR3: TGTGCCAGCAGCTTGGGACAAGTTAGTAGCACGCAGTATTTT. Translating gives CASSLGQVSSTQYF. The entire variable domain, with the rest obtained from reference TRBV5-4 and TRBJ2-3, is as follows: ETGVTQSPTHLIKTRGQQVTLRCSSQSGHNTVSWYQQALGQGPQFIFQYYREEENGRGNFPPRFSGLQFPNYSSELNVNALELDDSALYLCASSLGQVSSTQYFGPGTRLTVL.

The chain carries TRBV19 and TRBJ2-5; TRBD1 aligns across 8 bases. The germline CDR1 and CDR2 sequences are LNHDA and SQIVND (reference sequence). CDR3 length equals 15 residues. J gave up 5 bases and V 4 bases, and 9 bases lay outside the gene matches. CDR3 nucleotides: TGTGCCAGTAGTACACGGACAGGGTCTGGGGAGACCCAGTACTTC. Translating it yields CASSTRTGSGETQYF.

The chain carries TRBV10-3 and TRBJ1-4, with D hard to call. V lost 6 bases and J 7 bases, leaving 12 bases between the germline ends. This CDR3 is built from 13 residues. Germline lookup yields CDR1 ENHRY and CDR2 SYGVKD. CDR3: CAIRGGQSEKLFF. DNA for the CDR3: TGTGCCATCAGGGGAGGGCAAAGTGAAAAACTGTTTTTT.

V usage is TRBV30 and J usage is TRBJ2-7, with D tentatively TRBD2 (6 bases). This CDR3 contains 15 residues. Trimming pared 3 bases from V and 4 bases from J, leaving 19 bases between. Germline CDR1 reads GTSNPN; CDR2 reads SVGIG (reference sequence). CDR3 region: CAWRWYSGPQYEQYF. In DNA form, the CDR3 reads TGTGCCTGGAGGTGGTATAGCGGTCCTCAGTACGAGCAGTACTTC.

The rearrangement links TRBV10-2 to TRBJ1-1; D is ambiguous. CDR1 is WSHSY and CDR2 is SAAADI in the germline V gene. Trimming cost V 2 bases and J 4 bases, with 8 bases left between them. The CDR3 is 13 amino acids. CDR3 DNA sequence: TGCGCCAGCAGTGAGGCTACGTTCACTGAAGCTTTCTTT. Translated, it gives CASSEATFTEAFF.